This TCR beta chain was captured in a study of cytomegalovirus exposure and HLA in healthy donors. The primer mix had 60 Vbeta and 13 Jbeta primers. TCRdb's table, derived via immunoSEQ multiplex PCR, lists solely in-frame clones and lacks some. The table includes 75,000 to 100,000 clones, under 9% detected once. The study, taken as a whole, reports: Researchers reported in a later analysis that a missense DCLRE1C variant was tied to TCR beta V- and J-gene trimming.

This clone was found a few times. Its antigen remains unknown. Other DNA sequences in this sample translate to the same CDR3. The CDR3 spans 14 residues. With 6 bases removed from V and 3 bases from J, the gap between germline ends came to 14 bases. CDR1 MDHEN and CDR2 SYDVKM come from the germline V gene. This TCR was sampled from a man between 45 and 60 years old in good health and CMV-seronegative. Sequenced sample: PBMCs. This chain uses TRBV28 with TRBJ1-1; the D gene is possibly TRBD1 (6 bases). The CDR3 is CASSPDRDYTEAFF. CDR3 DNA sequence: TGTGCCAGCAGCCCGGACAGAGACTACACTGAAGCTTTCTTT.